The 30 T cell receptor beta chains listed next were all sequenced from one sample in a study of PD-1 blockade in mismatch repair-deficient tumors. Generated by immunoSEQ multiplex PCR, the TCRdb table keeps only in-frame clones and is missing some. The repertoire holds under 95,000 clones, with about 85% as singletons. Sequenced material: peripheral blood, taken 12 weeks after starting pembrolizumab. All receptors come from an adult with mismatch repair-deficient cancer.

The rearrangement uses TRBV25-1 and TRBJ2-1; 10 nucleotides line up with TRBD2. The CDR3 extends over 15 amino acids. The V gene end was trimmed by 6 bases and the J gene end by 2 bases; junction bases not matched to a gene: 4. Germline lookup yields CDR1 MGHDK and CDR2 SYGVNS. CDR3 sequence reads: CASSGLAAPYNEQFF. In DNA form, the CDR3 reads TGTGCCAGCAGCGGACTAGCGGCCCCCTACAATGAGCAGTTCTTC.

The rearrangement links TRBV11-1 to TRBJ2-7; maybe TRBD2 (6 bases). Trimming took 1 base from V and 2 from J, leaving 9 bases between them. Germline V gene lookup returns CDR1 SGHAT and CDR2 FQDESV (reference sequence). This CDR3 contains 14 residues. CDR3 nucleotides: TGTGCCAGCAGCTTAGTGGGAGGTGCCTACGAGCAGTACTTC. Translation: CASSLVGGAYEQYF.

The V call is TRBV7-2, the J call TRBJ2-7; no clear D gene. The CDR3 is 14 residues long. Germline V gene sequence: CDR1 SGHTA, CDR2 FQGNSA. V lost 0 bases, J lost 2 bases, and 8 bases lay in between. The CDR3 coding sequence is TGTGCCAGCAGCTTAGCGTGGTCGACCTACGAGCAGTACTTC. This gives the protein CASSLAWSTYEQYF.

The V call is TRBV5-1, the J call TRBJ1-1, with D possibly matching TRBD1 (5 bases). V shed 0 bases and J shed 6 bases, with 12 bases lying between them. The germline V gene has CDR1 SGHRS and CDR2 YFSETQ. This CDR3 comprises 14 residues. For the CDR3, the DNA is TGCGCCAGCAGCTTGGGGCCAGGGAGCGCTGAAGCTTTCTTT. The encoded protein is CASSLGPGSAEAFF.

The gene calls are TRBV5-1 and TRBJ2-7, with a tentative D call TRBD1 (6 bases). CDR1 and CDR2 (germline): SGHRS, YFSETQ. The CDR3 has 14 residues. V was clipped by 6 bases and J by 5 bases, with 18 bases between them. The CDR3 sequence: CASTLTGPGDEQYF. The CDR3 DNA follows: TGCGCCAGCACTCTGACAGGCCCTGGGGACGAGCAGTACTTC. Full variable domain (outside the CDR3, taken from reference TRBV5-1 and TRBJ2-7): KAGVTQTPRYLIKTRGQQVTLSCSPISGHRSVSWYQQTPGQGLQFLFEYFSETQRNKGNFPGRFSGRQFSNSRSEMNVSTLELGDSALYLCASTLTGPGDEQYFGPGTRLTVT.

This chain uses TRBV27 with TRBJ1-2; tentative D call: TRBD1 (5 bases). Trimming took 6 bases from V and 5 from J, leaving 13 bases between them. Germline lookup yields CDR1 MNHEY and CDR2 SMNVEV (reference sequence). CDR3 length: 13 amino acids. CDR3 DNA: TGTGCCAGCAGCCGGGACTCCGCATATGGCTACACCTTC. Translated, it gives CASSRDSAYGYTF.

The chain combines TRBV4-2 with TRBJ2-7; D might be TRBD2 (5 bases). The V gene's germline CDR1 is LGHNA and CDR2 YNFKEQ. The CDR3 spans 14 residues. The V end was cut by 6 bases, the J end by 5 bases, with 17 bases between. The CDR3, as DNA: TGTGCCAGCAGTAACCCGAGGGTGCCGGACGAGCAGTACTTC. Amino acid sequence: CASSNPRVPDEQYF.

V usage is TRBV30 and J usage is TRBJ2-3; D unclear. Germline CDR1 is GTSNPN and CDR2 is SVGIG (reference sequence). Trimming pared 2 bases from V and 3 bases from J, leaving 6 bases between. The CDR3 consists of 12 residues. CDR3 amino acids: CAWSPNTDTQYF. The CDR3 DNA reads as TGTGCCTGGAGTCCAAATACAGATACGCAGTATTTT.

This chain connects TRBV4-3 to TRBJ2-2, with 12 bases that match TRBD2. With 2 bases clipped from V and 5 bases from J, the junction kept 3 bases outside the gene matches. The germline V gene encodes CDR1 LGHNA and CDR2 YSLEER. There are 16 residues in the CDR3. The CDR3 DNA reads as TGCGCCAGCAGCCAATCCCTAGCGGGAGGGACCGGGGAGCTGTTTTTT. As protein: CASSQSLAGGTGELFF.

The chain couples TRBV5-1 to TRBJ2-7, with a tentative D call TRBD1 (6 bases). V was cut by 4 bases and J by 2 bases, with 13 bases left in between. The CDR3 is 14 residues long. In germline, CDR1 is SGHRS, CDR2 YFSETQ. CDR3: CASSHDRLTYEQYF. CDR3 nucleotides: TGCGCCAGCAGCCATGACAGGCTCACCTACGAGCAGTACTTC.

This clone was detected a few times. The rearrangement links TRBV2 to TRBJ2-7; D ambiguous. The germline V gene has CDR1 SNHLY and CDR2 FYNNEI. V lost 11 bases and J lost 0, with 11 bases in between. The CDR3 is 12 residues long. This chain's CDR3 is CAGRQVSYEQYF. The CDR3 DNA reads TGTGCCGGTCGACAAGTCTCCTACGAGCAGTACTTC.

The rearrangement joins TRBV6-5 to TRBJ1-4; D uncertain. Germline assignment: CDR1 MNHEY and CDR2 SVGAGI. The V end lost 2 bases, the J end lost 5 bases, and 12 bases lay between the germline ends. The length of the CDR3 is 15 residues. The CDR3 DNA sequence: TGTGCCAGCAGTTACGGTGTCAAGACGAATGAAAAACTGTTTTTT. It specifies CASSYGVKTNEKLFF.

The chain is built from TRBV10-3 and TRBJ2-5; TRBD1 or TRBD2 may be the D gene (5 bases each). Germline V gives CDR1 ENHRY, CDR2 SYGVKD. V was trimmed by 10 bases and J by 5 bases, leaving 23 bases between them. The CDR3 length is 15 residues. The CDR3 DNA sequence: TGTGCCACTACCCTACGGGACGGCCCGGGGGAGACCCAGTACTTC. It is translated as CATTLRDGPGETQYF.

A single count supports this clone. The chain uses TRBV7-3 and TRBJ1-1; D remains unclear. This CDR3 spans 13 amino acids. Germline V gives CDR1 SGHTA, CDR2 FQGTGA. V lost 6 bases to trimming and J lost 0 bases, with 8 bases between them. CDR3 bases: TGTGCCAGCAGTTATAACATGAACACTGAAGCTTTCTTT. It specifies CASSYNMNTEAFF.

This clone was found a few times. The chain links TRBV9 to TRBJ2-1; TRBD2 matches 11 bases. This CDR3 has 16 amino acids. V trimming: 1 base; J trimming: 0 bases; junction bases outside the gene matches: 0. Germline CDR1 SGDLS, CDR2 YYNGEE. The CDR3 sequence is CASSVTSGSSYNEQFF. CDR3 sequence (DNA): TGTGCCAGCAGCGTAACTAGCGGGAGCTCCTACAATGAGCAGTTCTTC.

This clone appeared a few times. The DNA for the CDR3 is TGTGCCTGGAGCTTTAATGAAAAACTGTTTTTT. Protein product: CAWSFNEKLFF. The chain carries TRBV30 and TRBJ1-4; D remains unclear. CDR3 length equals 11 residues. The germline V gene encodes CDR1 GTSNPN and CDR2 SVGIG (reference sequence). Between the trimmed V and J ends, which lost 3 bases and 4 bases, there was a span of 3 bases.

The chain links TRBV11-2 to TRBJ2-3; no firm D call. The CDR3 consists of 13 residues. CDR1 SGHAT and CDR2 FQNNGV come from the germline V gene. Deletions cut 1 base from V and 1 base from J, with 3 bases between. The chain's CDR3 is CASSLGGTDTQYF. The CDR3 DNA is TGTGCCAGCAGCTTAGGGGGCACAGATACGCAGTATTTT.

This chain connects TRBV2 to TRBJ1-2; 8 nucleotides match TRBD1. There are 14 residues in the CDR3. Germline lookup yields CDR1 SNHLY and CDR2 FYNNEI. V was pared by 3 bases and J by 4 bases, with 4 bases of the junction left unmatched. The CDR3 DNA follows: TGTGCCAGCAGTGACGACAGGGGAAGCTATGGCTACACCTTC. Amino acid sequence: CASSDDRGSYGYTF.

This chain connects TRBV19 to TRBJ1-2; 9 bases are a match to TRBD1. J was trimmed by 8 bases and V by 0 bases; bases with no gene match: 4. The CDR3 covers 14 residues. Per germline, CDR1 LNHDA and CDR2 SQIVND (reference sequence). CDR3 region: CASSIEGTGSGYTF. CDR3 DNA: TGTGCCAGTAGTATAGAGGGGACAGGGTCCGGCTACACCTTC.

The rearrangement links TRBV11-3 to TRBJ1-2; D perhaps matches TRBD1 (6 bases). Germline-derived CDR1 and CDR2 are SGHNT and YENEEA. V was clipped by 5 bases and J by 8 bases, with 21 bases between them. The CDR3 spans 15 residues. CDR3 region: CASSQNRAGLGGYTF. The CDR3 bases are TGTGCCAGCAGCCAAAACAGGGCCGGATTAGGGGGCTACACCTTC.

This chain links TRBV10-2 with TRBJ1-1, with a possible D match to TRBD1 (5 bases). From germline, CDR1 is WSHSY and CDR2 SAAADI. V lost 2 bases and J lost 3, with 10 bases in between. The CDR3 runs 14 residues. CDR3 loop: CASSEGGVDTEAFF. As DNA, the CDR3 is TGCGCCAGCAGTGAGGGGGGGGTCGACACTGAAGCTTTCTTT.

V and J are TRBV30 and TRBJ2-2, with 7 bases that match TRBD2. Germline V lookup: CDR1 GTSNPN, CDR2 SVGIG (reference sequence). This CDR3 is 14 amino acids long. J was trimmed by 1 base and V by 1 base; bases with no gene match: 0. CDR3 in DNA: TGTGCCTGGAGTGGCGGGAGGAACACCGGGGAGCTGTTTTTT. Protein sequence: CAWSGGRNTGELFF.

A remark on this clone: The junction departs from the called germline gene at one end, perhaps through a read error. The genes are TRBV7-7 and TRBJ2-5; D uncertain. CDR3 length equals 13 residues. Per germline, CDR1 SSHAT and CDR2 FNYEAQ (reference sequence). CDR3 bases: TGTGCTAGCAGCTTACGGCTCCAAGAGACCCAGTACTTC. This sequence encodes CASSLRLQETQYF. The full variable domain, rest sourced from reference TRBV7-7 and TRBJ2-5, is GAGVSQSPRYKVTKRGQDVTLRCDPISSHATLYWYQQALGQGPEFLTYFNYEAQPDKSGLPSDRFSAERPEGSISTLTIQRTEQRDSAMYRCASSLRLQETQYFGPGTRLLVL.

The chain carries TRBV28 and TRBJ1-2; a weak D match, TRBD1 (6 bases). CDR3 length equals 14 residues. The V gene lost 2 bases and the J gene lost 2 bases, with 9 bases spanning the gap. Germline CDR1 reads MDHEN; CDR2 reads SYDVKM. The CDR3 region has the DNA TGTGCCAGCAGTTTAACAGGGCCCAACTATGGCTACACCTTC. It encodes CASSLTGPNYGYTF.

The chain joins TRBV5-6 to TRBJ1-2; D unclear. There are 13 residues in the CDR3. Germline CDR1 reads SGHDT; CDR2 reads YYEEEE. V was cut by 4 bases and J by 3 bases, with 10 bases left in between. The chain's CDR3 is CASSVPEDYGYTF. The DNA of the CDR3 is TGTGCCAGCAGCGTTCCCGAGGACTATGGCTACACCTTC.

The rearrangement links TRBV11-2 to TRBJ2-5; maybe TRBD1 (6 bases). The V gene lost 1 base and the J gene lost 5 bases, with 14 bases spanning the gap. Germline-derived CDR1 and CDR2 are SGHAT and FQNNGV. The CDR3 length is 15 residues. CDR3: CASSLAYRARETQYF. The CDR3 region has the DNA TGTGCCAGCAGCTTAGCCTACAGGGCTCGGGAGACCCAGTACTTC.

This clone came up once. This sequence joins TRBV10-3 and TRBJ2-2; D remains ambiguous. Trimming pared 0 bases from V and 0 bases from J, leaving 14 bases between. The germline gives CDR1 ENHRY, CDR2 SYGVKD. The CDR3 runs 18 residues. CDR3 nucleotide sequence: TGTGCCATCAGTGAGTCCGACCTGAGTCCCTCGAACACCGGGGAGCTGTTTTTT. Translating gives CAISESDLSPSNTGELFF.

The V call is TRBV5-5, the J call TRBJ1-1, with D perhaps TRBD1 (5 bases). This CDR3 has 18 amino acids. Germline V gene lookup returns CDR1 SGHKS and CDR2 YYEKEE (reference sequence). V dropped 1 base and J dropped 1 base, with 20 bases sitting between them. The CDR3 DNA follows: TGTGCCAGCAGCTTGTTCGGGGGTCCACTTTCCTCGAACACTGAAGCTTTCTTT. It translates to CASSLFGGPLSSNTEAFF. The variable domain in full, completed from reference TRBV5-5 and TRBJ1-1, reads DAGVTQSPTHLIKTRGQQVTLRCSPISGHKSVSWYQQVLGQGPQFIFQYYEKEERGRGNFPDRFSARQFPNYSSELNVNALLLGDSALYLCASSLFGGPLSSNTEAFFGQGTRLTVV.

This clone showed up just a few times. The chain links TRBV7-6 to TRBJ2-7; D is ambiguous. Trimming cost V 2 bases and J 4 bases, with 9 bases left between them. Germline V CDR1 and CDR2: SGHVS, FNYEAQ. The CDR3 length is 13 residues. The CDR3 sequence is CASSLSASYEQYF. CDR3 bases: TGTGCCAGCAGCTTATCAGCTTCTTACGAGCAGTACTTC.

The genes are TRBV27 and TRBJ2-7, with 11 bases identical to TRBD1. The CDR3 has 14 residues. J lost 5 bases, V lost 8 bases, and 8 bases had no gene match. CDR1 MNHEY and CDR2 SMNVEV come from the germline V gene (reference sequence). The DNA of the CDR3 is TGTGCCAGCGGCCTGCGGACAGGGGGCAACGAGCAGTACTTC. The encoded protein is CASGLRTGGNEQYF.